The 11 T cell receptor beta chains below all came from one sample that was sequenced in a study of beta chain features in type 1 diabetes. General study findings and limits: Shorter TCRB CDR3s, moderately but significantly so, were found in Type 1 diabetes patients in all four CD4+ subsets.

Expressed TCRB transcripts were sequenced after all isolated RNA was converted to cDNA. Repertoires were generated with immunoSEQ multiplex PCR, while TCRdb's copy carries only in-frame clones and drops some. The sample carries some 120,000 clones, around 16% recorded once. Antigen specificity for these receptors is unknown. Sequencing input: central memory CD4+ T cells from blood. These receptors all stem from a man younger than 35 with type 1 diabetes.

This clone was seen a few times. V is TRBV30 and J is TRBJ1-4; 9 bases are shared with TRBD1. Germline CDR1 GTSNPN, CDR2 SVGIG (reference sequence). The CDR3 spans 13 residues. V lost 4 bases to trimming and J lost 8 bases; unmatched junction nucleotides: 5. CDR3 protein: CAWMGQGGEKLFF. The DNA of the CDR3 is TGTGCCTGGATGGGACAGGGAGGGGAAAAACTGTTTTTT.

V usage is TRBV28 and J usage is TRBJ2-7; D gene uncertain. V lost 1 base and J 4 bases, leaving 2 bases between the germline ends. This CDR3 is built from 11 residues. CDR1 MDHEN and CDR2 SYDVKM come from the germline V gene. Written as DNA, the CDR3 is TGTGCCAGCAGTTTATTGTACGAGCAGTACTTC. It codes for CASSLLYEQYF.

CDR3 in DNA: TGCGCCAGCAGCGAGACAGGGGCTGATTCACCCCTCCACTTT. Encoded protein: CASSETGADSPLHF. The chain employs TRBV5-1 and TRBJ1-6; 8 nucleotides match TRBD1. Germline-derived CDR1 and CDR2 are SGHRS and YFSETQ. The CDR3 totals 14 residues. With 4 bases clipped from V and 8 bases from J, the junction kept 5 bases outside the gene matches.

This clone was observed a handful of times. Being one base from a much bigger clone, this may be a read error. J is TRBJ2-3 and V is TRBV11-3; no clear D. CDR3 length: 13 amino acids. V was clipped by 5 bases and J by 4 bases, with 10 bases between them. Germline CDR1 and CDR2: SGHNT and YENEEA. CDR3 protein: CASSAPRADTQYF. DNA of the CDR3: TGTGCCAGCAGCGCCCCCCGGGCAGATACGCAGTATTTT.

The chain has TRBV10-3 and TRBJ2-7; 8 nucleotides align to TRBD1. The CDR3 consists of 13 residues. Trimming at V came to 8 bases and at J to 1 base, leaving 4 bases not matched to a gene. Germline CDR1 and CDR2: ENHRY and SYGVKD. CDR3 coding DNA: TGTGCCATCGGGGGACAGGCGTCCTACGAGCAGTACTTC. This gives the protein CAIGGQASYEQYF.

This clone was recorded many times. CDR3 sequence reads: CSVASQGDYEQYF. The CDR3 DNA follows: TGCAGCGTTGCTTCACAGGGGGACTACGAGCAGTACTTC. The chain joins TRBV29-1 to TRBJ2-7; the match to TRBD1 covers 8 bases. The germline V gene has CDR1 SQVTM and CDR2 ANQGSEA. V lost 4 bases to trimming and J lost 3 bases; unmatched junction nucleotides: 5. This CDR3 is 13 amino acids long.

This clone was seen a handful of times. The chain combines TRBV27 with TRBJ1-5, with TRBD1 matching 9 bases. The CDR3 has 14 residues. In germline, CDR1 is MNHEY, CDR2 SMNVEV (reference sequence). V was pared by 5 bases and J by 4 bases, with 3 bases of the junction left unmatched. The CDR3 nucleotides read TGTGCCAGCAGTCCCGACAGGGGGAATCAGCCCCAGCATTTT. Translation: CASSPDRGNQPQHF.

This clone has at least ten counts. The V and J genes are TRBV6-6 and TRBJ2-7; 9 nucleotides line up with TRBD1. The germline V gene encodes CDR1 MNHNY and CDR2 SVGAGI (reference sequence). The V segment lost 5 bases and the J segment 3 bases; nucleotides outside the gene matches: 5. This CDR3 is 14 amino acids long. The CDR3 protein is CASSGRDRDYEQYF. The CDR3 nucleotides are TGTGCCAGCAGTGGCCGGGACAGGGACTACGAGCAGTACTTC.

V is TRBV18 and J is TRBJ2-7; D is perhaps TRBD1 (5 bases). From germline, CDR1 is KGHSH and CDR2 LQKENI. CDR3 length: 15 residues. V was clipped by 2 bases and J by 5 bases, with 16 bases between them. The CDR3 loop is CASSPTVEQGNEQYF. CDR3 sequence (DNA): TGTGCCAGCTCACCAACGGTCGAGCAGGGTAACGAGCAGTACTTC.

The V gene is TRBV7-2, the J gene TRBJ2-5; D is unresolved. The V gene lost 3 bases and the J gene lost 0 bases, with 2 bases spanning the gap. Germline values: CDR1 SGHTA, CDR2 FQGNSA. The CDR3 spans 12 residues. The CDR3 sequence: CASSLYQETQYF. In DNA, the CDR3 is TGTGCCAGCAGCTTGTACCAAGAGACCCAGTACTTC.

This sequence joins TRBV15 and TRBJ1-1, with D uncertain. Germline lookup yields CDR1 LNHNV and CDR2 YYDKDF (reference sequence). V was clipped by 1 base and J by 11 bases, with 11 bases between them. CDR3 length equals 12 residues. CDR3 in amino acids: CATSRATGPAFF. Written as DNA, the CDR3 is TGTGCCACCAGCAGAGCAACTGGACCGGCTTTCTTT.